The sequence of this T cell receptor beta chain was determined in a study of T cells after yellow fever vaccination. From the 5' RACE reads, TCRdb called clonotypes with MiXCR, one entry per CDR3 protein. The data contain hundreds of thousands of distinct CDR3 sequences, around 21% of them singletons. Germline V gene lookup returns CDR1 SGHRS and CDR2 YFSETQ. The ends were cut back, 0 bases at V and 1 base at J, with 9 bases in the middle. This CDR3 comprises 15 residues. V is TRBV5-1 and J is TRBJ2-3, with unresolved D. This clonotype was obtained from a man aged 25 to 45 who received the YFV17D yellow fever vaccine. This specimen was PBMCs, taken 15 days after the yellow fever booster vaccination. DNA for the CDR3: TGCGCCAGCAGCTTGGACTCTAGGGGCACAGATACGCAGTATTTT. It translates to CASSLDSRGTDTQYF.